The 30 T cell receptor beta chains listed next were all sequenced from one sample in a study of human thymus T cells. Clones were sequenced by immunoSEQ multiplex PCR, and TCRdb holds only the in-frame ones, with some missing. Of some 44,000 clones in the sample, 95% were seen once. The sample was blood. These receptors were collected from a girl less than two years old with a congenital heart defect but otherwise immunologically healthy.

The chain carries TRBV6-5 and TRBJ2-1, with D maybe TRBD2 (6 bases). With 5 bases removed from V and 8 bases from J, the gap between germline ends came to 16 bases. This CDR3 has 14 amino acids. Looked up from germline, CDR1 is MNHEY and CDR2 is SVGAGI. The CDR3, as DNA: TGTGCCAGCAGTCGCTATTCTACTAGCTATGAGCAGTTCTTC. It codes for CASSRYSTSYEQFF.

V usage is TRBV19 and J usage is TRBJ2-2, with D perhaps TRBD1 or TRBD2 (5 bases each). The length of the CDR3 is 19 residues. The V gene's germline CDR1 is LNHDA and CDR2 SQIVND (reference sequence). With 3 bases removed from V and 0 bases from J, the gap between germline ends came to 20 bases. The CDR3, as DNA: TGTGCCAGTAGTATCCGGGGCTGGGGCGTCTCCCCGAACACCGGGGAGCTGTTTTTT. It is translated as CASSIRGWGVSPNTGELFF.

V is TRBV10-3 and J is TRBJ2-2; 7 bases are shared with TRBD1. V gave up 7 bases and J gave up 2 bases; unmatched junction bases: 16. The germline V gene encodes CDR1 ENHRY and CDR2 SYGVKD. The CDR3 runs to 18 residues. The CDR3 DNA reads as TGTGCCATCACCGCCCAACAGGGGAGCGTCACTAACACCGGGGAGCTGTTTTTT. As protein: CAITAQQGSVTNTGELFF.

V usage is TRBV27 and J usage is TRBJ1-2; tentatively, D is TRBD1 (6 bases). V lost 5 bases and J lost 2, with 9 bases in between. Germline CDR1 is MNHEY and CDR2 is SMNVEV (reference sequence). This CDR3 contains 13 residues. The CDR3 sequence is CASSDTGNYGYTF. The CDR3 bases are TGTGCCAGCAGTGATACAGGGAACTATGGCTACACCTTC.

Points on this clone: At one of its ends the junction is not consistent with the germline gene, which may arise from a read error. The CDR3 DNA sequence: TGTGCCATCAGTGAGCCCCTGGCGGGAGGGCGCCAAGGGACCCAGTACTTC. Amino acid sequence: CAISEPLAGGRQGTQYF. The chain links TRBV10-3 to TRBJ2-5, with 9 bases fitting TRBD2. The CDR3 has 17 residues. Germline CDR1 is ENHRY and CDR2 is SYGVKD.

The chain uses TRBV7-6 and TRBJ1-1; a weak D match, TRBD1 (6 bases). The CDR3 has 12 amino acids. Germline assignment: CDR1 SGHVS and CDR2 FNYEAQ. The V gene lost 5 bases and the J gene lost 8 bases, with 12 bases spanning the gap. As DNA, the CDR3 is TGTGCCAGCAGCAAGGGGGGCCGGGAAGCTTTCTTT. Translation: CASSKGGREAFF.

The chain couples TRBV2 to TRBJ2-2; 8 nucleotides align to TRBD1. Trimming took 5 bases from V and 6 from J; bases not matched to a gene: 5. The V gene's germline CDR1 is SNHLY and CDR2 FYNNEI. The CDR3 is 14 amino acids. CDR3 protein: CASSKSGGPGELFF. The CDR3 DNA reads as TGTGCCAGCAGTAAATCAGGGGGCCCCGGGGAGCTGTTTTTT.

A word on this clone: The same CDR3 can be traced to other DNA sequences in this sample. This chain uses TRBV10-3 with TRBJ1-2, with D unresolved. The CDR3 has 14 residues. Trimming stripped 3 bases from V and 7 bases from J, with 15 bases between. Germline V gives CDR1 ENHRY, CDR2 SYGVKD. This CDR3 reads CAISEIPRLSGYTF. The CDR3, as DNA: TGTGCCATCAGTGAAATCCCTCGCCTGTCTGGCTACACCTTC.

This chain joins TRBV6-5 and TRBJ2-6; D remains ambiguous. V was pared by 0 bases and J by 0 bases, with 3 bases between. The CDR3 totals 15 residues. Germline V gene lookup returns CDR1 MNHEY and CDR2 SVGAGI. In nucleotides, the CDR3 is TGTGCCAGCAGTTACTCCTCCTCTGGGGCCAACGTCCTGACTTTC. Residues: CASSYSSSGANVLTF.

The chain is built from TRBV5-1 and TRBJ1-5; D gene ambiguous. The germline V and J ends were trimmed by 4 bases and 5 bases, with 10 bases remaining between them. The CDR3 contains 13 residues. The germline V gene encodes CDR1 SGHRS and CDR2 YFSETQ. DNA of the CDR3: TGCGCCAGCAGCACGGACGGGTATCAGCCCCAGCATTTT. Encoded protein: CASSTDGYQPQHF.

The genes are TRBV4-1 and TRBJ1-1; TRBD1 agrees at 12 bases. The V gene's germline CDR1 is MGHRA and CDR2 YSYEKL. V dropped 4 bases and J dropped 3; count of bases not matched to a gene: 3. The length of the CDR3 is 15 residues. The CDR3 loop reads CASSPRDRGHTEAFF. CDR3 DNA sequence: TGCGCCAGCAGCCCCCGGGACAGGGGGCACACTGAAGCTTTCTTT.

This chain joins TRBV7-9 and TRBJ1-1; a possible D gene is TRBD1 (5 bases). The CDR3 spans 14 residues. Trimming took 5 bases from V and 3 from J, leaving 13 bases between them. CDR1 is SEHNR, CDR2 FQNEAQ, per germline (reference sequence). The CDR3 DNA is TGTGCCAGCAGCCTCTCTGACAGAGACACTGAAGCTTTCTTT. Translating gives CASSLSDRDTEAFF. Together with reference TRBV7-9 and TRBJ1-1, the CDR3 gives the full variable domain: DTGVSQNPRHKITKRGQNVTFRCDPISEHNRLYWYRQTLGQGPEFLTYFQNEAQLEKSRLLSDRFSAERPKGSFSTLEIQRTEQGDSAMYLCASSLSDRDTEAFFGQGTRLTVV.

The chain combines TRBV28 with TRBJ2-5, with TRBD2 matching 12 bases. V shed 5 bases, J shed 3 bases, and the junction held 7 bases outside the gene matches. The CDR3 has 16 residues. Germline CDR1 and CDR2: MDHEN and SYDVKM. CDR3 sequence reads: CASSPSGLAGKETQYF. The CDR3 region has the DNA TGTGCCAGCAGTCCCTCCGGACTAGCGGGAAAAGAGACCCAGTACTTC.

J is TRBJ1-2 and V is TRBV19; 7 bases match TRBD1. The CDR3 extends over 11 amino acids. Germline V CDR1 and CDR2: LNHDA, SQIVND (reference sequence). V gave up 10 bases and J gave up 7 bases; unmatched junction bases: 6. The CDR3 coding sequence is TGTGCCACCCACGGGACAGCTGGCTACACCTTC. It translates to CATHGTAGYTF.

This clone was seen a handful of times. The chain couples TRBV6-6 to TRBJ2-1; D unresolved. V lost 5 bases, J lost 6 bases, and 11 bases lay in between. There are 13 residues in the CDR3. CDR1 is MNHNY, CDR2 SVGAGI, per germline (reference sequence). Here the CDR3 DNA reads TGTGCCAGCAGTGCCGGGTCTATCAATGAGCAGTTCTTC. Amino acid sequence: CASSAGSINEQFF.

This clone occurred once. The rearrangement links TRBV6-5 to TRBJ2-6; D is uncertain. The length of the CDR3 is 15 residues. V was clipped by 5 bases and J by 4 bases, with 12 bases between them. From germline, CDR1 is MNHEY and CDR2 SVGAGI. This CDR3 reads CASSPLSEGANVLTF. DNA of the CDR3: TGTGCCAGCAGTCCCCTTTCGGAGGGGGCCAACGTCCTGACTTTC.

The chain employs TRBV27 and TRBJ2-7, with 9 nucleotides matching TRBD2. The V and J ends lost 7 bases and 4 bases, in that order; junction bases with no gene match: 8. This CDR3 contains 14 residues. Germline values: CDR1 MNHEY, CDR2 SMNVEV (reference sequence). CDR3 bases: TGTGCCAGCAAAAACAGCGGGAGGCCTTACGAGCAGTACTTC. Residues: CASKNSGRPYEQYF.

The CDR3 bases are TGTGCCAGCAGCTTATTCGGGACACGGCAGTTCTTC. Translating gives CASSLFGTRQFF. The chain couples TRBV7-2 to TRBJ2-1; TRBD1 might be the D (6 bases). V lost 2 bases to trimming and J lost 12 bases, with 11 bases between them. CDR3 length: 12 amino acids. Germline CDR1 is SGHTA and CDR2 is FQGNSA.

V and J are TRBV28 and TRBJ1-2; possibly TRBD1 for D (6 bases). With 5 bases removed from V and 2 bases from J, the gap between germline ends came to 15 bases. The CDR3 consists of 15 residues. Germline V gene lookup returns CDR1 MDHEN and CDR2 SYDVKM. CDR3 region: CASSRLRGGNYGYTF. The CDR3 nucleotides are TGTGCCAGCAGTCGTCTCAGGGGTGGGAACTATGGCTACACCTTC.

The chain links TRBV5-1 to TRBJ2-1; D unresolved. The germline V gene encodes CDR1 SGHRS and CDR2 YFSETQ. The CDR3 runs 16 residues. Between the trimmed V and J ends, which lost 2 bases and 0 bases, there was a span of 12 bases. Written as DNA, the CDR3 is TGCGCCAGCAGCTTCCCCAGAGGCGGCTCCTACAATGAGCAGTTCTTC. Its protein is CASSFPRGGSYNEQFF.

J is TRBJ2-3 and V is TRBV7-6, with 7 bases matching TRBD1. Germline V lookup: CDR1 SGHVS, CDR2 FNYEAQ. This CDR3 has 15 amino acids. V was pared by 5 bases and J by 4 bases, with 9 bases of the junction left unmatched. The CDR3 spells CASSPTGIIADTQYF. The CDR3, as DNA: TGTGCCAGCAGCCCGACAGGGATAATAGCAGATACGCAGTATTTT.

The chain joins TRBV7-6 to TRBJ2-7; 7 bases align to TRBD1. The CDR3 is made up of 15 amino acids. Germline loops: CDR1 SGHVS, CDR2 FNYEAQ. The V and J ends lost 2 bases and 3 bases, in that order; junction bases with no gene match: 7. CDR3 amino acids: CASSLSPGQFYEQYF. CDR3 nucleotide sequence: TGTGCCAGCAGCTTAAGCCCGGGACAGTTCTACGAGCAGTACTTC.

The chain links TRBV4-2 to TRBJ2-5; D unclear. Trimming took off 0 bases at V and 5 bases at J, with 7 bases between the two ends. Germline V gene lookup returns CDR1 LGHNA and CDR2 YNFKEQ. This CDR3 region has 13 residues. CDR3: CASSQEPRETQYF. DNA for the CDR3: TGTGCCAGCAGCCAAGAGCCTCGGGAGACCCAGTACTTC.

The rearrangement joins TRBV29-1 to TRBJ2-3, with D uncertain. The V gene's germline CDR1 is SQVTM and CDR2 ANQGSEA. Deletions cut 5 bases from V and 6 bases from J, with 9 bases between. This CDR3 spans 11 amino acids. The DNA of the CDR3 is TGCAGCGTTCTGACCCCGGATACGCAGTATTTT. Protein product: CSVLTPDTQYF.

This chain joins TRBV12-5 and TRBJ2-7; D gene ambiguous. Trimming took 1 base from V and 5 from J, leaving 3 bases between them. CDR1 is LGHNT, CDR2 FRNRAP, per germline. The CDR3 runs 11 residues. CDR3 sequence reads: CASGLENEQYF. DNA of the CDR3: TGTGCTAGTGGTTTGGAAAACGAGCAGTACTTC. The variable domain in full, with the rest retrieved from reference TRBV12-5 and TRBJ2-7, is DARVTQTPRHKVTEMGQEVTMRCQPILGHNTVFWYRQTMMQGLELLAYFRNRAPLDDSGMPKDRFSAEMPDATLATLKIQPSEPRDSAVYFCASGLENEQYFGPGTRLTVT.

This chain connects TRBV28 to TRBJ2-2, with D hard to call. V lost 4 bases and J 6 bases, leaving 6 bases between the germline ends. The CDR3 totals 12 residues. From germline, CDR1 is MDHEN and CDR2 SYDVKM. CDR3: CASSSSAGELFF. In DNA, the CDR3 is TGTGCCAGCAGTTCAAGCGCCGGGGAGCTGTTTTTT. Combining the CDR3 with reference TRBV28 and TRBJ2-2 gives the whole variable domain DVKVTQSSRYLVKRTGEKVFLECVQDMDHENMFWYRQDPGLGLRLIYFSYDVKMKEKGDIPEGYSVSREKKERFSLILESASTNQTSMYLCASSSSAGELFFGEGSRLTVL.

The V call is TRBV6-5, the J call TRBJ1-2; perhaps TRBD1 as D (5 bases). Germline assignment: CDR1 MNHEY and CDR2 SVGAGI. This CDR3 has 13 amino acids. V was cut by 6 bases and J by 5 bases, with 13 bases left in between. The CDR3: CASSPDSPYGYTF. For the CDR3, the DNA is TGTGCCAGCAGCCCCGACAGCCCTTATGGCTACACCTTC.

The chain employs TRBV6-5 and TRBJ2-1, with 8 bases matching TRBD2. The length of the CDR3 is 15 residues. Trimming at V came to 5 bases and at J to 0 bases, leaving 3 bases not matched to a gene. Germline CDR1 is MNHEY and CDR2 is SVGAGI. This CDR3 reads CASSPSGSSYNEQFF. The CDR3 coding sequence is TGTGCCAGCAGTCCAAGCGGGAGCTCCTACAATGAGCAGTTCTTC.

This clone was seen more than once but under ten times. The V and J genes are TRBV25-1 and TRBJ1-3; no reliable D call. The CDR3 loop spans 13 amino acids. Germline V gene lookup returns CDR1 MGHDK and CDR2 SYGVNS. V was trimmed by 7 bases and J by 4 bases, leaving 11 bases between them. The CDR3 coding sequence is TGTGCCAGCACAGTCGGTACAGGAAACACCATATATTTT. As protein: CASTVGTGNTIYF.

V gene TRBV4-3 combines with J gene TRBJ2-1; 7 nucleotides match TRBD1. The CDR3 has 15 amino acids. With V trimmed by 1 base and J by 6 bases, 6 bases remained unmatched. Per the germline V gene, CDR1 is LGHNA and CDR2 is YSLEER. The CDR3 reads CASSQVEPGGNEQFF. DNA of the CDR3: TGCGCCAGCAGCCAAGTCGAGCCAGGGGGCAATGAGCAGTTCTTC.